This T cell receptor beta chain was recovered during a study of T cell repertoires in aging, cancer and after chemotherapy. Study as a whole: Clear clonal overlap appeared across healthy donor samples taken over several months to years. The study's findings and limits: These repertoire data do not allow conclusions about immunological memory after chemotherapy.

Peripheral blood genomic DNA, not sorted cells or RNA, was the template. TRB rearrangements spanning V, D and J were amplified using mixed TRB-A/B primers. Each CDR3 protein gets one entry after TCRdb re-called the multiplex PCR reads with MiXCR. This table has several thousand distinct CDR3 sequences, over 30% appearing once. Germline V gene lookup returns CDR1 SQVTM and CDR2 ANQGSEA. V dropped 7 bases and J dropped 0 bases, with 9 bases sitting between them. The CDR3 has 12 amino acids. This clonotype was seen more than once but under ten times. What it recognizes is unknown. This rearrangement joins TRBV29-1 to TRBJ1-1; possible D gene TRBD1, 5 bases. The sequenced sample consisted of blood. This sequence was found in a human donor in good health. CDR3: CSGDSLNTEAFF. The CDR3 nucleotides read TGCAGCGGTGACAGTTTGAACACTGAAGCTTTCTTT. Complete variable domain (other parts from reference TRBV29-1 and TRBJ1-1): SAVISQKPSRDICQRGTSLTIQCQVDSQVTMMFWYRQQPGQSLTLIATANQGSEATYESGFVIDKFPISRPNLTFSTLTVSNMSPEDSSIYLCSGDSLNTEAFFGQGTRLTVV.